The 30 T cell receptor beta chains given below trace back to one sample, sequenced in a study of T cell changes during pregnancy in multiple sclerosis. Only in-frame clones appear in the TCRdb table, and some are missing; sequencing was by immunoSEQ multiplex PCR. The top ten clones hold 1% to 1.5% of a sample with approximately 50,000 clones, just over 90% of them seen once. Sequencing used peripheral blood, obtained in the second trimester of pregnancy. The receptors come from a female donor with multiple sclerosis, enrolled in a pregnancy study.

This clone was counted a single time. This chain links TRBV7-9 with TRBJ2-1; TRBD2 might be the D (7 bases). Germline V gene sequence: CDR1 SEHNR, CDR2 FQNEAQ (reference sequence). The CDR3 covers 12 residues. V was cut by 9 bases and J by 5 bases, with 11 bases left in between. The CDR3 nucleotides read TGTGCCAGTAAGGGGGGGGACAATGAGCAGTTCTTC. This encodes CASKGGDNEQFF.

This chain uses TRBV7-2 with TRBJ2-7; maybe TRBD2 (5 bases). Germline CDR1 SGHTA, CDR2 FQGNSA. The CDR3 loop spans 14 amino acids. V was cut by 4 bases and J by 6 bases, with 16 bases left in between. The CDR3 is CASSSRAGPGEQYF. The CDR3 DNA reads as TGTGCCAGCAGCTCACGGGCGGGCCCCGGCGAGCAGTACTTC.

This CDR3 is CASTWGRNQPQHF. CDR3 nucleotide sequence: TGTGCCAGCACTTGGGGGAGGAATCAGCCCCAGCATTTT. V gene TRBV28 combines with J gene TRBJ1-5, with TRBD1 as a possible D gene (5 bases). The CDR3 totals 13 residues. Germline V gene data show CDR1 as MDHEN and CDR2 as SYDVKM. V dropped 7 bases and J dropped 4 bases, with 11 bases sitting between them.

CDR3 loop: CASSLDPAINTEAFF. The CDR3 nucleotides are TGTGCCAGCAGCTTAGACCCAGCGATAAACACTGAAGCTTTCTTT. This chain uses TRBV7-2 with TRBJ1-1; no clear D gene. This CDR3 contains 15 residues. The V end lost 1 base, the J end lost 2 bases, and 11 bases lay between the germline ends. CDR1 SGHTA and CDR2 FQGNSA come from the germline V gene. Supplemented by reference TRBV7-2 and TRBJ1-1, the full variable domain reads GAGVSQSPSNKVTEKGKDVELRCDPISGHTALYWYRQSLGQGLEFLIYFQGNSAPDKSGLPSDRFSAERTGGSVSTLTIQRTQQEDSAVYLCASSLDPAINTEAFFGQGTRLTVV.

The chain couples TRBV6-6 to TRBJ2-5, with 7 bases matching TRBD1. Trimming at V came to 4 bases and at J to 1 base, leaving 3 bases not matched to a gene. The CDR3 spans 14 residues. CDR1 is MNHNY, CDR2 SVGAGI, per germline (reference sequence). CDR3 region: CASSSWDSQETQYF. CDR3 bases: TGTGCCAGCAGTTCCTGGGACAGCCAAGAGACCCAGTACTTC.

This rearrangement joins TRBV10-3 to TRBJ1-1; D ambiguous. CDR3 length: 15 residues. The V end was cut by 6 bases, the J end by 0 bases, with 14 bases between. Germline assignment: CDR1 ENHRY and CDR2 SYGVKD. CDR3 in DNA: TGTGCCATCAGCGACACTTACCTCATGAACACTGAAGCTTTCTTT. It translates to CAISDTYLMNTEAFF.

CDR3 residues: CATQQGSGNTIYF. CDR3 DNA sequence: TGTGCCACCCAACAGGGGTCTGGAAACACCATATATTTT. This rearrangement joins TRBV6-5 to TRBJ1-3; 7 bases match TRBD1. Germline V gene sequence: CDR1 MNHEY, CDR2 SVGAGI. This CDR3 comprises 13 residues. The trim removed 10 bases at V and 1 base at J, leaving 4 bases unmatched.

The genes are TRBV20-1 and TRBJ2-7, with D perhaps TRBD1 (5 bases). The germline V gene has CDR1 DFQATT and CDR2 SNEGSKA (reference sequence). The CDR3 has 11 amino acids. CDR3 in DNA: TGCGGAAGCAGGGAACGTGACGAGCAGTACTTC. Its protein product is CGSRERDEQYF.

This chain connects TRBV4-2 to TRBJ1-2, with 7 bases that match TRBD1. CDR1 and CDR2 from the germline V gene are LGHNA and YNFKEQ. V dropped 0 bases and J dropped 14; count of bases not matched to a gene: 15. The CDR3 is 15 residues long. This CDR3 reads CASSQDLRQGDRSTF. CDR3 DNA: TGTGCCAGCAGCCAAGATCTAAGACAGGGTGATCGAAGTACCTTC.

This clone rates as medium-sized. The chain joins TRBV12-5 to TRBJ1-4; no clear D gene. The germline gives CDR1 LGHNT, CDR2 FRNRAP. Trimming removed 2 bases from V and 8 bases from J, with 6 bases in between. There are 12 residues in the CDR3. The CDR3, as DNA: TGTGCTAGTGGTTTGACTACCGAAAAACTGTTTTTT. It codes for CASGLTTEKLFF.

This rearrangement joins TRBV18 to TRBJ2-2, with D tentatively TRBD1 (6 bases). Trimming shortened V by 6 bases and J by 0 bases, and 11 bases separated the two germline ends. The CDR3 consists of 15 residues. Germline CDR1 is KGHSH and CDR2 is LQKENI. In nucleotides, the CDR3 is TGTGCCAGCTCGGGGGCAGGAGCGAACACCGGGGAGCTGTTTTTT. Residues: CASSGAGANTGELFF.

V is TRBV30 and J is TRBJ2-7; the D gene is possibly TRBD1 (6 bases). CDR1 is GTSNPN, CDR2 SVGIG, per germline (reference sequence). V lost 5 bases, J lost 2 bases, and 16 bases lay in between. CDR3 length: 14 amino acids. As DNA, the CDR3 is TGTGCCTGGCTACGGACAGATAAACCCTACGAGCAGTACTTC. Protein product: CAWLRTDKPYEQYF. The variable domain in full, completed from reference TRBV30 and TRBJ2-7, reads SQTIHQWPATLVQPVGSPLSLECTVEGTSNPNLYWYRQAAGRGLQLLFYSVGIGQISSEVPQNLSASRPQDRQFILSSKKLLLSDSGFYLCAWLRTDKPYEQYFGPGTRLTVT.

The chain is built from TRBV25-1 and TRBJ2-2; D is ambiguous. Looked up from germline, CDR1 is MGHDK and CDR2 is SYGVNS. CDR3 length equals 16 residues. V gave up 0 bases and J gave up 0 bases, with 8 bases separating them. The CDR3 reads CASSEYISANTGELFF. The CDR3 DNA sequence: TGTGCCAGCAGTGAATATATTTCGGCGAACACCGGGGAGCTGTTTTTT.

To note about this clone: The identical CDR3 is also encoded by other nucleotide sequences in the sample. V is TRBV5-1 and J is TRBJ1-2; D is uncertain. This CDR3 contains 13 residues. Trimming stripped 0 bases from V and 1 base from J, with 4 bases between. From germline, CDR1 is SGHRS and CDR2 YFSETQ. The CDR3 reads CASSLGLNYGYTF. Written as DNA, the CDR3 is TGCGCCAGCAGCTTGGGACTTAACTATGGCTACACCTTC.

Notes on this clone: Different DNA sequences within this sample yield the same CDR3. The chain employs TRBV29-1 and TRBJ1-1; 9 bases line up with TRBD1. The CDR3 is made up of 15 amino acids. The ends lost 6 bases at V and 0 bases at J; junction bases unmatched: 8. Germline V CDR1 and CDR2: SQVTM, ANQGSEA. CDR3 DNA sequence: TGCAGCGTCGGACAGGGGTGGGGGATGAACACTGAAGCTTTCTTT. Translating gives CSVGQGWGMNTEAFF.

This sequence joins TRBV14 and TRBJ2-3, with TRBD2 as a possible D gene (6 bases). The length of the CDR3 is 16 residues. Germline assignment: CDR1 SGHDN and CDR2 FVKESK. Trimming took off 1 base at V and 0 bases at J, with 11 bases between the two ends. The DNA for the CDR3 is TGTGCCAGCAGCCAAGGTACTAGCCGAAGCACAGATACGCAGTATTTT. It is translated as CASSQGTSRSTDTQYF.

V is TRBV7-9 and J is TRBJ1-1, with D hard to call. Between the trimmed V and J ends, which lost 2 bases and 5 bases, there was a span of 9 bases. From germline, CDR1 is SEHNR and CDR2 FQNEAQ (reference sequence). The length of the CDR3 is 13 residues. The CDR3 loop reads CASSLRPGTEAFF. The CDR3 bases are TGTGCCAGCAGCTTAAGACCGGGGACTGAAGCTTTCTTT.

This chain uses TRBV6-5 with TRBJ2-1, with TRBD2 matching over 7 bases. V was clipped by 0 bases and J by 7 bases; unmatched bases: 9. Germline assignment: CDR1 MNHEY and CDR2 SVGAGI. The CDR3 has 16 residues. CDR3 DNA sequence: TGTGCCAGCAGTTACTCGGGCGGACTAGGTTCGAATGAGCAGTTCTTC. Translation: CASSYSGGLGSNEQFF.

The rearrangement joins TRBV7-9 to TRBJ1-2, with D uncertain. Per germline, CDR1 SEHNR and CDR2 FQNEAQ (reference sequence). This CDR3 comprises 14 residues. The V and J ends lost 1 base and 4 bases respectively, with 10 bases between them. DNA for the CDR3: TGTGCCAGCAGCTTAGACGGGAGGAGCTATGGCTACACCTTC. This encodes CASSLDGRSYGYTF.

The chain uses TRBV9 and TRBJ1-1, with 7 bases matching TRBD1. Germline CDR1 SGDLS, CDR2 YYNGEE. Trimming removed 4 bases from V and 5 bases from J; junction bases left unmatched: 8. CDR3 length: 14 residues. CDR3 protein: CASSPRSTGTEAFF. In nucleotides, the CDR3 is TGTGCCAGCAGCCCCAGATCGACAGGGACTGAAGCTTTCTTT.

The count of this clone is one. The genes are TRBV7-3 and TRBJ2-4; D may be TRBD1 (5 bases). The CDR3 has 15 residues. Germline-derived CDR1 and CDR2 are SGHTA and FQGTGA. Trimming took off 1 base at V and 8 bases at J, with 15 bases between the two ends. For the CDR3, the DNA is TGTGCCAGCAGCTTAAGTGTGGCAGGGTCGGACATTCAGTACTTC. Its translation: CASSLSVAGSDIQYF.

The chain employs TRBV28 and TRBJ1-1, with 8 bases matching TRBD1. Germline V gene data show CDR1 as MDHEN and CDR2 as SYDVKM. The J segment lost 6 bases and the V segment lost 2 bases, leaving 5 bases of the junction unmatched. CDR3 size: 14 residues. The CDR3 sequence: CASSLVRTGSEAFF. The CDR3, as DNA: TGTGCCAGCAGTTTAGTCAGGACAGGGTCTGAAGCTTTCTTT.

This chain uses TRBV5-1 with TRBJ1-1; D is unresolved. Germline lookup yields CDR1 SGHRS and CDR2 YFSETQ. This CDR3 comprises 15 residues. V lost 4 bases and J 2 bases, leaving 15 bases between the germline ends. For the CDR3, the DNA is TGCGCCAGCAGCCTCCTCCCGACGGGAAACACTGAAGCTTTCTTT. This gives the protein CASSLLPTGNTEAFF.

This clone has just one count. The chain couples TRBV5-1 to TRBJ1-2, with 8 positions matching TRBD1. CDR3 length equals 14 residues. V was clipped by 2 bases and J by 4 bases; unmatched bases: 4. The germline V gene encodes CDR1 SGHRS and CDR2 YFSETQ. Here the CDR3 reads CASSFTGGGYGYTF. In DNA, the CDR3 is TGCGCCAGCAGCTTCACAGGGGGGGGCTATGGCTACACCTTC.

This chain links TRBV7-4 with TRBJ1-5; D gene ambiguous. CDR3 length equals 13 residues. V dropped 2 bases and J dropped 0 bases, with 2 bases sitting between them. CDR1 is SGHVT, CDR2 SQSDAQ, per germline. Here the CDR3 DNA reads TGTGCCAGCAGCTTACATAGCAATCAGCCCCAGCATTTT. It translates to CASSLHSNQPQHF. Supplemented by reference TRBV7-4 and TRBJ1-5, the full variable domain reads GAGVSQSPRYKVAKRGRDVALRCDSISGHVTLYWYRQTLGQGSEVLTYSQSDAQRDKSGRPSGRFSAERPERSVSTLKIQRTEQGDSAVYLCASSLHSNQPQHFGDGTRLSIL.

The chain's CDR3 is CASSLAGTGGVYGYTF. Here the CDR3 DNA reads TGTGCCAGCAGCTTAGCGGGAACAGGGGGCGTCTATGGCTACACCTTC. This rearrangement joins TRBV7-8 to TRBJ1-2; 9 bases line up with TRBD1. J lost 4 bases, V lost 0 bases, and 6 bases had no gene match. Germline V gene sequence: CDR1 SGHVS, CDR2 FQNEAQ. CDR3 length: 16 residues.

The chain recombines TRBV28 with TRBJ1-4; 7 nucleotides align to TRBD1. CDR1 and CDR2 from the germline V gene are MDHEN and SYDVKM. This CDR3 has 14 residues. J was trimmed by 4 bases and V by 6 bases; bases with no gene match: 5. Written as DNA, the CDR3 is TGTGCCAGCAGACTCGGGACAGTTAATGAAAAACTGTTTTTT. It codes for CASRLGTVNEKLFF.

This rearrangement joins TRBV15 to TRBJ1-2, with 9 bases matching TRBD1. The CDR3 has 14 residues. The germline V gene encodes CDR1 LNHNV and CDR2 YYDKDF (reference sequence). The ends lost 4 bases at V and 7 bases at J; junction bases unmatched: 7. CDR3 DNA sequence: TGTGCCACCAGCACCCTACAGGGGGCAGGTGGCTACACCTTC. Translated, it gives CATSTLQGAGGYTF.

The chain joins TRBV7-5 to TRBJ1-5; the table's D call TRBD1 went unverified against the DNA. TRBV7-5 is a pseudogene segment. This CDR3 contains 16 residues. The CDR3 sequence: CARSLEGTVFDQPQHF. As DNA, the CDR3 is TGTGCCAGAAGCTTAGAGGGGACAGTCTTTGATCAGCCCCAGCATTTT.

CDR3 amino acids: CASSSPQGGNTIYF. The CDR3 bases are TGTGCCAGCAGCTCGCCACAGGGCGGAAACACCATATATTTT. The chain couples TRBV5-4 to TRBJ1-3, with a possible D match to TRBD1 (6 bases). The germline V gene encodes CDR1 SGHNT and CDR2 YYREEE (reference sequence). This CDR3 is 14 amino acids long. V was shortened by 3 bases and J by 4 bases, with 11 bases between the two germline ends.